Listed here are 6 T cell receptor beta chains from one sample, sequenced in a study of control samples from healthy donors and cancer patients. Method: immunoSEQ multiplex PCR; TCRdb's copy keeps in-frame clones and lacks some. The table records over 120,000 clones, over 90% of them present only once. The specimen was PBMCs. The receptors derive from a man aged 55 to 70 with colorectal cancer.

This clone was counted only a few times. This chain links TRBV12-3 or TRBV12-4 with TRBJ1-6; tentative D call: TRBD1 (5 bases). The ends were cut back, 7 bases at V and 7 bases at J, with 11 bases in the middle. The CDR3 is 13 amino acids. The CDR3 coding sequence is TGTGCCAGCAAAGGGGCAGGCAATTCACCCCTCCACTTT. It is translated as CASKGAGNSPLHF.

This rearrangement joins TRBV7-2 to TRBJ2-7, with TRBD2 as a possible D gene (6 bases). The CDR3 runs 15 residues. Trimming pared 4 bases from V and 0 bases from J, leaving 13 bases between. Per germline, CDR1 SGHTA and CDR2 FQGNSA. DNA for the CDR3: TGTGCCAGCAGCTCTATAGCGGAGAGCTCCTACGAGCAGTACTTC. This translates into CASSSIAESSYEQYF. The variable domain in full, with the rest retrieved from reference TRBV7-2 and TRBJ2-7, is GAGVSQSPSNKVTEKGKDVELRCDPISGHTALYWYRQSLGQGLEFLIYFQGNSAPDKSGLPSDRFSAERTGGSVSTLTIQRTQQEDSAVYLCASSSIAESSYEQYFGPGTRLTVT.

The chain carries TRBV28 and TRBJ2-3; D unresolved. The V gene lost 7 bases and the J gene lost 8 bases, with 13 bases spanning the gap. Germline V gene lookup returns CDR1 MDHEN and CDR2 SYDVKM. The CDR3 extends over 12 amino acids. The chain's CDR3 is CASNQAAGTQYF. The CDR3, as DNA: TGTGCCAGCAATCAGGCTGCTGGTACGCAGTATTTT.

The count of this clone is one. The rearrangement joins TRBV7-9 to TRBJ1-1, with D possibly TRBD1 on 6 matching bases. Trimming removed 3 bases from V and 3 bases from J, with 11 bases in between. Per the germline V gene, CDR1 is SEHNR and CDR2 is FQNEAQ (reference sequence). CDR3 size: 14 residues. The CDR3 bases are TGTGCCAGCAGCTTTGGGACATCGTACACTGAAGCTTTCTTT. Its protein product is CASSFGTSYTEAFF.

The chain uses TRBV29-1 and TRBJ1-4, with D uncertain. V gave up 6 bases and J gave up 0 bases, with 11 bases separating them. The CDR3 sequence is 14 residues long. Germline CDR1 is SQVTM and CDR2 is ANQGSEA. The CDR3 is CSVAGLPTNEKLFF. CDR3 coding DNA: TGCAGCGTGGCGGGCCTACCAACTAATGAAAAACTGTTTTTT.

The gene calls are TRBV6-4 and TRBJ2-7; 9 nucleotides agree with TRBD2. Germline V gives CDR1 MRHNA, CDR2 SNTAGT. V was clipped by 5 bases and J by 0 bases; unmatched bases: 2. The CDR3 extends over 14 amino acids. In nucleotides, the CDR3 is TGTGCCAGCAGTCCTAGCGGGGACTCCTACGAGCAGTACTTC. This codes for CASSPSGDSYEQYF.